Sequencing of this TCR beta chain was carried out in a study of cytomegalovirus exposure and HLA in healthy donors (dated by TCRdb to 2016 to 2017). With regard to the full study: An earlier analysis of around 600 of the donors reported about 250 Gb of sequence data and roughly 110 million unique TCR beta sequences from around 200 million T cells. Roughly 300 gigabases of sequencing data and 80 million or so unique TCR sequences were included in an early release covering 500 to 750 HLA-typed donors. The genetic ancestry cluster associated with self-reported Caucasian donors included 80% to 90% of the 398 genotyped donors. The study aimed to test whether cataloging public T cell receptors could reveal signatures of past pathogen exposure. Using immunosequencing, the study profiled T cell repertoires from roughly 650 subjects and related those repertoires to cytomegalovirus serostatus. A separate validation cohort of about 110 different subjects was used in addition to the approximately 610-subject first cohort. High-throughput TCR immunosequencing, statistical association of individual TCRs with disease status, and machine learning were combined to predict cytomegalovirus infection status. A later analysis re-analyzed previously published TCR beta repertoires from approximately 670 donors and added high-resolution HLA genotyping to study TCR occurrence patterns. Rather than drawing on any new phenotypic data, the later analysis identified candidate immune exposures from TCR beta sequences and the way those sequences occurred across donors. An earlier analysis of some 500 of the donors applied high-throughput TCR beta sequencing to assess whether each TCR beta V gene segment acted as functional or pseudogenic. Donor age, sex, ethnicity and CMV serostatus were compiled together with the repertoire data. A later genetic analysis took genome-wide SNP genotypes for about 55% of the roughly 670 donors and used that subset as a discovery cohort. All discovery cohort repertoires had been generated on a single sequencing platform. Class I and class II HLA loci were covered by the typing at four-digit resolution. The number of donors typed differed by locus, with about 629-630 for A, B, C, DRB1 and DQB1, around 520 for DQA1, over 600 for DPA1, and about 450 for DPB1. Five DR-DQ haplotypes were treated as single units for association and clustering because of strong linkage in the cohort. Among 398 genotyped donors of the cohort, an average of about 240,000 unique TCR beta nucleotide sequences were sequenced per donor, roughly 20% of them non-productive. The full study reports these points: The cohort was sequenced for TCR beta chains only, and without alpha or paired-chain data the features that could be detected were limited. A further reported finding was that TCR beta sequences accurately predicted the HLA-A and HLA-B alleles for most subjects in the first cohort. Compared with equally common non-associated chains, HLA-associated TCR beta chains in a later analysis were more clonally expanded and had lower generation probabilities. A group of highly shared sequence variants was considered likely to be a technical artifact of the sequencing pipeline. Most TCR sequences were seen in very few donors, while some public TCRs were found in many individuals. A later analysis reported that several top co-occurrence clusters appeared linked to parvovirus B19, influenza, CMV and Epstein-Barr virus. For the cohort, immune exposure information was limited to CMV serostatus. Presence/absence analyses assumed roughly uniform sequencing depth across donors, an assumption that may not hold. In a later analysis, around 17,000 TCR beta sequences were associated with specific HLA alleles at a false discovery rate of 0.05. V-gene and J-gene trimming of TCR beta chains was associated with a missense DCLRE1C variant in a later genetic analysis, and the association was replicated in an independent cohort. In both the original and validation cohorts, the classifier was reported to diagnose cytomegalovirus status with high specificity and sensitivity. Because some donors lacked HLA typing at each locus, the association tests relied only on the typed subset. According to a later analysis, TCR association rates differed among HLA loci, with DRB1 alleles showing the most associated TCRs and HLA-C alleles showing the fewest. A few of the identified cytomegalovirus-associated TCR beta chains were confirmed in vitro to be specific for cytomegalovirus antigens. According to a later analysis, most CMV-associated TCR beta chains appeared to be HLA-restricted, and the HLA associations seemed to be driven largely by CMV exposure. When HLA alleles, especially DR and DQ, strongly co-occurred, TCR associations were difficult to assign to individual alleles. Correlated functional status among segregating V segments might reflect linkage disequilibrium, but an unknown experimental factor could not be ruled out. According to the authors, the approach could potentially be generalized to other disease states and immunological phenotypes. Because counts were too low, some 17 rarely observed V segments, including chromosome 9 orphons, were excluded from the earlier analysis of several hundred of the donors. Compared with the 666-donor mean, donors in an Asian-associated ancestry cluster had fewer N-insertions in productive TCRs, according to a later genetic analysis. Broadly in line with IMGT annotations, most TCR beta V segments showed up in productive rearrangements about 90% or about 30% of the time in an earlier analysis of a few hundred of the donors. The study gave a list of 150 to 200 TCR beta chains associated with cytomegalovirus.

As to this clone: This receptor's antigen is unknown. It has no much larger one-base neighbor in the sample; base qualities were not kept.

The cohort consisted of some 670 healthy bone marrow donors. At the time of sampling, every cohort member was nominally healthy, though immune exposures that went unrecorded were likely present. The donor was CMV seronegative and belonged to the group of 350 to 400 seronegative cohort members. A peripheral blood sample was provided by each donor, and peripheral blood mononuclear cells were used for TCR beta sequencing. Genomic DNA was extracted from the blood cell samples with the Qiagen DNeasy Blood Extraction Kit. The protocol used for the library was the immunoSEQ multiplex PCR assay. For the multiplex PCR, a mixture combining 60 forward primers for TCR Vbeta segments and 13 reverse primers for TCR Jbeta segments was used. Amplification of the CDR3 region of rearranged TCR beta genes was performed with a multiplex PCR assay on genomic DNA. Amplified TCR beta libraries were sequenced as 87-base-pair reads on the Illumina HiSeq System. Under the source paper's analysis protocol: Across the 500 to 850 repertoires, a later analysis counted about 81 million unique TCR beta chains, 9.5 million to 12 million of which were shared by at least two donors. Raw reads were error-corrected and collapsed into unique sequences with a nearest-neighbor algorithm that merged closely related sequences to remove PCR and sequencing errors. Alignment of CDR3 sequences to IMGT reference sequences was used to assign V, D and J gene segments. For a sequence to be retained, at least a six-nucleotide match to both a V gene segment and a J gene segment was required. A rearrangement was called productive if the CDR3 had no stop codons and remained in frame with V and J, and every other rearrangement was called non-productive. CDR3 was defined according to IMGT convention as the region running from the second conserved V-encoded cysteine to the conserved J-encoded phenylalanine. The earlier analysis of a few hundred of the donors excluded sequences that lacked an unambiguous match to a single V gene segment. An earlier analysis of around 600 of the donors classified V segments as functional when productive rearrangements were above 56.7% and as segregating when the standard deviation between donors was above 5%. A statistical classification framework was built to diagnose cytomegalovirus status from the catalog of TCR beta chain sequences. In a later analysis, V and J genes were assigned by comparing TCR nucleotide sequences against IMGT/GENE-DB human TR gene sequences. The TCRdist pipeline was used in a later analysis to assign CDR3 sequences and most-parsimonious VDJ recombination scenarios. In a later analysis, every TCR beta chain was defined by the combination of its CDR3 amino acid sequence and its V-gene family, and reads without a unique V-gene family were dropped. In a later analysis, 550 to 650 highly shared, low-generation-probability nucleotide sequences were removed to address suspected cross-contamination and a sequencing artifact. In a later analysis, a clonal expansion index for each public chain was calculated from normalized within-repertoire ranks of inferred template counts. A later analysis computed generation probabilities with a VDJ recombination model fitted to out-of-frame rearrangements, and checked the results against IGoR. In a later analysis, hypergeometric tests were used to score TCR-TCR, TCR-HLA and TCR-CMV co-occurrence, with a repertoire-size bias correction applied to TCR pairs. In a later analysis, false discovery rates were estimated by permuting HLA or CMV assignments 20 times. A later analysis grouped co-occurring TCRs with DBSCAN, adding TCRdist sequence similarity when clustering within HLA-allele-positive subsets. For co-occurrence clustering, repertoires with fewer than 30,000 or more than 120,000 public chains were excluded, along with about five repertoires with anomalous nucleotide sharing. This immuneACCESS table, as held by TCRdb, lists in-frame sequences with V and J called but not all clones. Of the missing ones, under half trace to an unresolved V gene in checked studies; the others have no known cause. V, J and clone size are taken as reported in that table, and D and trimming were inferred from the DNA itself. Present in this sample are 90,000 to 140,000 clones, 13% to 15% of which were seen just once. About 0.79% of the sample is in the top ten clones.

This TCR came from a female donor in good health and CMV-seronegative. The sample taken for sequencing was PBMCs.

The CDR3 here reads CASSPQPGGNEQFF. Read as DNA, the sequence is TGTGCCAGCAGCCCCCAACCAGGGGGGAATGAGCAGTTCTTC. The chain joins TRBV7-2 to TRBJ2-1; 7 matching bases give a weak D call of TRBD1. Relative to germline, V is 5 bases shorter and J is 7 bases shorter, with 15 bases between their ends. According to the germline V gene, CDR1 reads SGHTA and CDR2 reads FQGNSA. The CDR3, from cysteine to phenylalanine, totals 14 residues. Only CDR3 DNA is held: 42 bases, read in frame from base 1.